The rows below give T cell receptor beta chains drawn from one sample of a study of PD-1 blockade in classical Hodgkin lymphoma. The protocol was immunoSEQ multiplex PCR, while the TCRdb copy is restricted to in-frame clones and leaves out a portion. The table has tens of thousands of clones, around four fifths seen once. This specimen was peripheral blood mononuclear cells (PBMCs), taken before the fourth cycle of nivolumab. These receptors were collected from a human donor with classical Hodgkin lymphoma. The CDR3 runs from the conserved cysteine through the conserved F or W. D genes are given only for firm matches. Expanded clones are given a class, and other clones once, few, many or no size at all.

V	size	J	D	CDR3	DNA
TRBV5-1	.	TRBJ2-5	TRBD1	CASSIGQGQETQYF	TGCGCCAGCAGCATTGGACAGGGACAAGAGACCCAGTACTTC
TRBV7-3	.	TRBJ2-1	.	CASSLLQGAYNEQFF	TGTGCCAGCAGCTTACTCCAGGGAGCCTACAATGAGCAGTTCTTC
TRBV10-3	.	TRBJ1-1	.	CAISDRGGPVTEAFF	TGTGCCATCAGTGATCGGGGGGGCCCAGTCACTGAAGCTTTCTTT
TRBV11-3	.	TRBJ1-3	.	CASSWRNTIYF	TGTGCCAGCAGCTGGAGAAACACCATATATTTT
TRBV28	.	TRBJ1-3	.	CASIGGGFSGNTIYF	TGTGCCAGCATTGGCGGAGGATTCTCTGGAAACACCATATATTTT
TRBV4-3	.	TRBJ2-6	TRBD1	CASSQAWGRGFFLANVLTF	TGCGCCAGCAGCCAAGCGTGGGGCAGGGGGTTTTTTTTGGCCAACGTCCTGACTTTC
TRBV27	.	TRBJ1-1	.	CASSLSIRTEAFF	TGTGCCAGCAGTTTATCGATCAGGACTGAAGCTTTCTTT
TRBV11-2	once	TRBJ2-1	.	CASSLNRDNEQFF	TGTGCCAGCAGCTTAAACAGGGACAATGAGCAGTTCTTC
TRBV7-6	.	TRBJ1-1	TRBD1	CASSLAQTGVPNTEAFF	TGTGCCAGCAGCTTAGCCCAGACAGGGGTCCCGAACACTGAAGCTTTCTTT
TRBV10-3	few	TRBJ2-1	TRBD2	CAISSGTSGDNEQFF	TGTGCCATCAGTTCCGGGACTAGCGGGGACAATGAGCAGTTCTTC
TRBV7-9	.	TRBJ1-4	.	CASSLGVGAATNEKLFF	TGTGCCAGCAGCTTAGGGGTCGGGGCCGCAACTAATGAAAAACTGTTTTTT
TRBV2	few	TRBJ2-1	TRBD2	CASSSTSGGAREQFF	TGTGCCAGCAGTTCGACTAGCGGGGGGGCCCGTGAGCAGTTCTTC
TRBV18	.	TRBJ2-1	TRBD1	CASSQGQGRGNEQFF	TGTGCCAGCTCACAGGGACAGGGAAGGGGGAATGAGCAGTTCTTC
TRBV5-6	.	TRBJ2-1	.	CASSLGLGVAAQPYNEQFF	TGTGCCAGCAGCTTGGGGCTGGGGGTTGCTGCGCAGCCCTACAATGAGCAGTTCTTC
TRBV6-5	.	TRBJ1-5	.	CASSYGGNSNQPQHF	TGTGCCAGCAGTTACGGGGGAAATAGCAATCAGCCCCAGCATTTT
TRBV6-5	.	TRBJ2-7	.	CASSYSPVRPYEQYF	TGTGCCAGCAGTTACTCGCCAGTACGACCTTACGAGCAGTACTTC
TRBV19	.	TRBJ1-2	.	CASSIWEGNYGYTF	TGTGCCAGTAGTATCTGGGAGGGGAACTATGGCTACACCTTC
TRBV5-4	.	TRBJ2-3	TRBD2	CASSLGLAGTDTQYF	TGTGCCAGCAGCTTGGGACTAGCGGGAACAGATACGCAGTATTTT
TRBV12-5	.	TRBJ2-7	TRBD1	CASGLSGGEQYF	TGTGCTAGTGGTTTGTCAGGGGGCGAGCAGTACTTC
TRBV18	.	TRBJ2-5	.	CASSPGLQGGETQYF	TGTGCCAGCTCACCGGGATTGCAGGGAGGAGAGACCCAGTACTTC
TRBV14	once	TRBJ2-1	.	CASSQVGASSYNEQFF	TGTGCCAGCAGCCAAGTGGGCGCTAGCTCCTACAATGAGCAGTTCTTC
TRBV25-1	.	TRBJ2-7	TRBD1	CASSEPGQGAYEQYF	TGTGCCAGCAGTGAACCGGGACAGGGGGCATACGAGCAGTACTTC
TRBV27	.	TRBJ1-2	TRBD1	CASSLDRGYGYTF	TGTGCCAGCAGTTTAGACAGGGGCTATGGCTACACCTTC
TRBV7-2	.	TRBJ2-5	TRBD2	CASSLMGRVTPGGTQYF	TGTGCCAGCAGCTTAATGGGCAGGGTCACCCCGGGGGGGACCCAGTACTTC
TRBV7-9	.	TRBJ1-1	.	CASSLRDTENTEAFF	TGTGCCAGCAGCCTTCGGGACACTGAAAACACTGAAGCTTTCTTT
TRBV29-1	few	TRBJ1-1	.	CSAGAGTEAFF	TGCAGCGCCGGGGCGGGCACTGAAGCTTTCTTT
TRBV5-1	.	TRBJ2-4	.	CASSIGPQDKNIQYF	TGCGCCAGCAGCATCGGCCCCCAGGACAAAAACATTCAGTACTTC
TRBV28	.	TRBJ1-1	TRBD1	CASSLPGQGSTEAFF	TGTGCCAGCAGCCTCCCAGGACAGGGATCGACTGAAGCTTTCTTT
TRBV5-1	.	TRBJ2-3	.	CASSLAGTDTQYF	TGCGCCAGCAGCTTGGCGGGGACAGATACGCAGTATTTT
TRBV11-2	.	TRBJ2-1	TRBD2	CASSLRTSGGVIRGNEQFF	TGTGCCAGCAGCCTCCGGACTAGCGGGGGCGTTATTCGAGGCAATGAGCAGTTCTTC
TRBV7-3	.	TRBJ1-4	.	CASSYDRNEKLFF	TGTGCCAGCAGCTACGACAGAAATGAAAAACTGTTTTTT
TRBV11-3	.	TRBJ2-3	.	CASSFPNTDTQYF	TGTGCCAGCAGCTTCCCTAACACAGATACGCAGTATTTT
TRBV28	.	TRBJ2-5	TRBD2	CASRLAGVGETQYF	TGTGCCAGCAGACTAGCGGGGGTCGGGGAGACCCAGTACTTC
TRBV5-6	few	TRBJ1-1	TRBD1	CASSRNRGAEAFF	TGTGCCAGCAGCCGTAACAGGGGCGCTGAAGCTTTCTTT
TRBV5-1	.	TRBJ2-1	TRBD1	CASSLRQGLGEQFF	TGCGCCAGCAGCTTGAGACAGGGGCTAGGGGAGCAGTTCTTC
TRBV9	.	TRBJ2-3	TRBD2	CASSETPSGGAVGTQYF	TGTGCCAGCAGCGAGACCCCGAGCGGGGGAGCAGTCGGTACGCAGTATTTT
TRBV30	.	TRBJ2-2	.	CAWMGGPNTGELFF	TGTGCCTGGATGGGGGGGCCGAACACCGGGGAGCTGTTTTTT
TRBV30	.	TRBJ2-1	TRBD2	CAWSAGLAVNEQFF	TGTGCCTGGAGTGCGGGACTAGCGGTCAATGAGCAGTTCTTC
TRBV30	.	TRBJ1-2	TRBD1	CAVPPLPTGARGYTF	TGTGCCGTCCCCCCCCTTCCGACAGGGGCGCGGGGCTACACCTTC
TRBV10-3	.	TRBJ2-7	.	CAISDGLSYEQYF	TGTGCCATCAGTGACGGACTGTCCTACGAGCAGTACTTC
TRBV5-1	.	TRBJ2-5	.	CASSPGVGGRETQYF	TGCGCCAGCAGCCCTGGGGTGGGGGGGCGAGAGACCCAGTACTTC
TRBV29-1	.	TRBJ1-3	.	CSVELAGNTIYF	TGCAGCGTTGAACTTGCCGGAAACACCATATATTTT
TRBV7-3	few	TRBJ2-1	TRBD1	CASGRQGGNEQFF	TGTGCCAGCGGTCGACAGGGGGGCAATGAGCAGTTCTTC
TRBV5-1	few	TRBJ1-1	.	CASSLDAGALTEAFF	TGCGCCAGCAGCTTGGATGCAGGGGCCTTAACTGAAGCTTTCTTT
TRBV27	.	TRBJ1-6	.	CASSLMTGYNSPLHF	TGTGCCAGCAGTTTAATGACAGGTTATAATTCACCCCTCCACTTT
TRBV4-3	.	TRBJ1-1	.	CASSQMGEKAFF	TGCGCCAGCAGCCAAATGGGGGAAAAAGCTTTCTTT
TRBV30	few	TRBJ1-2	TRBD1	CASSTGNNYGYTF	TGTGCCTCCTCGACAGGGAACAACTATGGCTACACCTTC
TRBV12-2	.	TRBJ1-5	.	CASRGKNSNQPQHF	TGTGCAAGTCGAGGGAAAAATAGCAATCAGCCCCAGCATTTT
TRBV7-9	.	TRBJ1-2	.	CASSGMNYGYTF	TGTGCCAGCAGCGGGATGAACTATGGCTACACCTTC
TRBV7-8	.	TRBJ2-1	.	CASSPSPQSYNEQFF	TGTGCCAGCAGCCCATCTCCCCAGTCCTACAATGAGCAGTTCTTC
TRBV6-9	.	TRBJ1-1	.	CASSYSEFGEAFF	TGTGCCAGCAGTTACTCCGAATTTGGTGAAGCTTTCTTT
TRBV7-8	.	TRBJ1-6	TRBD1	CASSLDRGTLHF	TGTGCCAGCAGCTTAGACAGGGGAACCCTCCACTTT
TRBV10-1	.	TRBJ2-2	TRBD1	CASSEYQGARKVGELFF	TGCGCCAGCAGTGAGTACCAGGGGGCGCGGAAGGTCGGGGAGCTGTTTTTT
TRBV7-9	.	TRBJ2-5	.	CASSLVDYQETQYF	TGTGCCAGCAGCTTAGTGGACTATCAAGAGACCCAGTACTTC
TRBV30	few	TRBJ1-1	.	CAWSVLNITARFF	TGTGCCTGGAGTGTACTGAATATAACAGCGAGATTCTTT
TRBV7-2	.	TRBJ1-2	.	CASSSGLDNYGYTF	TGTGCCAGCAGCTCGGGCCTGGACAACTATGGCTACACCTTC
TRBV7-2	.	TRBJ2-7	.	CASSSQPYHEQYF	TGTGCCAGCAGCTCCCAACCGTACCACGAGCAGTACTTC